A single sample gave rise to the 28 T cell receptor beta chains below, sequenced in a study of cytomegalovirus exposure and HLA in healthy donors. The method was immunoSEQ multiplex PCR; TCRdb's version includes in-frame clones alone and lacks a portion of them. The data hold approximately 150,000 clones, with 87% observed a single time. Sequences were obtained from PBMCs. The receptors here all came from a man aged 18 to 29 in good health and CMV-seropositive.

The chain has TRBV6-1 and TRBJ2-2, with 7 bases lining up with TRBD2. V trimming: 6 bases; J trimming: 7 bases; junction bases outside the gene matches: 11. The CDR3 runs to 15 residues. The germline gives CDR1 MNHNS, CDR2 SASEGT. The CDR3 DNA is TGTGCCAGCAGACCTCGCGGGGGAACGGTCGGGGAGCTGTTTTTT. The encoded protein is CASRPRGGTVGELFF.

The chain combines TRBV6-1 with TRBJ1-1; 7 bases align to TRBD1. Germline V gene sequence: CDR1 MNHNS, CDR2 SASEGT. The CDR3 consists of 14 residues. V dropped 6 bases and J dropped 0; count of bases not matched to a gene: 4. CDR3 sequence reads: CASRTGTVNTEAFF. CDR3 nucleotides: TGTGCCAGCAGGACAGGGACGGTGAACACTGAAGCTTTCTTT.

The chain joins TRBV19 to TRBJ2-3; the D is unclear. Germline V gene lookup returns CDR1 LNHDA and CDR2 SQIVND (reference sequence). There are 15 residues in the CDR3. V gave up 5 bases and J gave up 5 bases, with 17 bases separating them. CDR3 sequence (DNA): TGTGCCAGTAGTTCCACCCTCCGCGCCGGAGATACGCAGTATTTT. It yields the protein CASSSTLRAGDTQYF. The full variable domain, in which reference TRBV19 and TRBJ2-3 provide the parts outside the CDR3, is DGGITQSPKYLFRKEGQNVTLSCEQNLNHDAMYWYRQDPGQGLRLIYYSQIVNDFQKGDIAEGYSVSREKKESFPLTVTSAQKNPTAFYLCASSSTLRAGDTQYFGPGTRLTVL.

The CDR3 loop is CASSFPAQETQYF. CDR3 nucleotides: TGTGCCAGCAGCTTTCCAGCGCAAGAGACCCAGTACTTC. The chain uses TRBV7-9 and TRBJ2-5; D unclear. Germline assignment: CDR1 SEHNR and CDR2 FQNEAQ (reference sequence). The CDR3 is made up of 13 amino acids. V was shortened by 3 bases and J by 2 bases, with 7 bases between the two germline ends.

This chain links TRBV6-5 with TRBJ2-7; D possibly corresponds to TRBD2 (6 bases). V was pared by 3 bases and J by 0 bases, with 12 bases between. This CDR3 has 15 amino acids. CDR1 and CDR2 (germline): MNHEY, SVGAGI. Here the CDR3 reads CASSYSRGSSYEQYF. In DNA form, the CDR3 reads TGTGCCAGCAGTTATTCGCGGGGCAGCTCCTACGAGCAGTACTTC.

V is TRBV28 and J is TRBJ2-7; a weak D match, TRBD2 (6 bases). The germline gives CDR1 MDHEN, CDR2 SYDVKM. V was shortened by 5 bases and J by 8 bases, with 16 bases between the two germline ends. This CDR3 has 13 residues. The CDR3 loop reads CASSPLGGTKQYF. CDR3 coding DNA: TGTGCCAGCAGTCCACTGGGGGGAACGAAGCAGTACTTC.

CDR3 coding DNA: TGTGCCAGCAGTCCCCAAACTGGAAACACCATATATTTT. Translated, it gives CASSPQTGNTIYF. The chain has TRBV6-6 and TRBJ1-3, with unresolved D. Germline V gene data show CDR1 as MNHNY and CDR2 as SVGAGI (reference sequence). The CDR3 length is 13 residues. Trimming pared 5 bases from V and 2 bases from J, leaving 7 bases between.

The chain has TRBV6-6 and TRBJ2-1; TRBD2 matches at 7 bases. The CDR3 spans 15 residues. Germline trimming cut 0 bases from V and 8 bases from J; bases unmatched to any gene: 7. The germline V gene encodes CDR1 MNHNY and CDR2 SVGAGI (reference sequence). The CDR3 here is CASSYSGLEKDEQFF. In DNA, the CDR3 is TGTGCCAGCAGTTACTCAGGACTAGAAAAGGATGAGCAGTTCTTC.

CDR3 sequence reads: CASSWRGSSTDTQYF. The CDR3 region has the DNA TGCGCCAGCAGCTGGCGGGGATCTAGCACAGATACGCAGTATTTT. This sequence joins TRBV5-1 and TRBJ2-3, with D perhaps TRBD2 (6 bases). V lost 3 bases to trimming and J lost 0 bases, with 11 bases between them. CDR3 size: 15 residues. CDR1 and CDR2 from the germline V gene are SGHRS and YFSETQ.

V and J are TRBV7-2 and TRBJ1-2, with D possibly TRBD1 on 6 matching bases. This CDR3 contains 15 residues. Germline V gene lookup returns CDR1 SGHTA and CDR2 FQGNSA. The V gene lost 3 bases and the J gene lost 3 bases, with 14 bases spanning the gap. The DNA of the CDR3 is TGTGCCAGCAGCTTGTACAGGGCCGAGGACTATGGCTACACCTTC. This gives the protein CASSLYRAEDYGYTF.

The V and J genes are TRBV6-1 and TRBJ2-7; D is uncertain. The CDR3 sequence is 13 residues long. Germline CDR1 MNHNS, CDR2 SASEGT. The germline V and J ends were trimmed by 5 bases and 6 bases, with 14 bases remaining between them. CDR3 amino acids: CASSYSPFLEQYF. The DNA for the CDR3 is TGTGCCAGCAGTTATAGTCCTTTCCTCGAGCAGTACTTC.

V and J are TRBV5-1 and TRBJ2-5, with D possibly being TRBD2 (5 bases). V was trimmed by 5 bases and J by 3 bases, leaving 5 bases between them. This CDR3 is 11 amino acids long. Germline CDR1 and CDR2: SGHRS and YFSETQ. The CDR3 nucleotides are TGCGCCAGCAGGAGGGAAGAGACCCAGTACTTC. It yields the protein CASRREETQYF.

The rearrangement links TRBV19 to TRBJ1-1; no definite D call. The V end was cut by 5 bases, the J end by 3 bases, with 10 bases between. The CDR3 runs 13 residues. Germline CDR1 LNHDA, CDR2 SQIVND (reference sequence). The CDR3: CASSLTRDTEAFF. CDR3 DNA sequence: TGTGCCAGTAGTTTAACCCGGGACACTGAAGCTTTCTTT.

The chain carries TRBV6-5 and TRBJ1-2; 10 bases match TRBD1. Unmatched junction bases numbered 12, after V lost 6 bases and J lost 14 bases. Germline lookup yields CDR1 MNHEY and CDR2 SVGAGI. CDR3 length: 13 residues. The CDR3 protein is CASSPSRDRGFTF. The DNA of the CDR3 is TGTGCCAGCAGCCCTAGCCGGGACAGGGGATTTACCTTC.

This rearrangement joins TRBV7-2 to TRBJ2-7; 9 bases map to TRBD1. CDR1 and CDR2 (germline): SGHTA, FQGNSA. V dropped 3 bases and J dropped 6; count of bases not matched to a gene: 9. This CDR3 has 15 amino acids. Written as DNA, the CDR3 is TGTGCCAGCAGCTTTCGGTTCGGGACAGGGAGCGAGCAGTACTTC. It specifies CASSFRFGTGSEQYF.

The chain's CDR3 is CASTNRGRGQGTAAFF. For the CDR3, the DNA is TGTGCCAGCACCAACCGCGGCCGAGGACAGGGGACGGCAGCTTTCTTT. This chain links TRBV28 with TRBJ1-1, with TRBD1 matching 9 bases. From germline, CDR1 is MDHEN and CDR2 SYDVKM. This CDR3 has 16 amino acids. Trimming cost V 7 bases and J 10 bases; bases outside gene matches: 19.

The chain combines TRBV6-5 with TRBJ2-1, with D perhaps TRBD1 (5 bases). Germline V gene lookup returns CDR1 MNHEY and CDR2 SVGAGI. Trimming pared 3 bases from V and 6 bases from J, leaving 15 bases between. The CDR3 covers 15 residues. CDR3 residues: CASSYVGAPGNEQFF. The DNA of the CDR3 is TGTGCCAGCAGTTATGTTGGGGCCCCGGGCAATGAGCAGTTCTTC.

This clone was seen only a few times. V is TRBV27 and J is TRBJ1-2; no clear D. V was pared by 4 bases and J by 3 bases, with 6 bases between. The CDR3 contains 12 residues. Germline V gene sequence: CDR1 MNHEY, CDR2 SMNVEV (reference sequence). The CDR3 nucleotides are TGTGCCAGCAGTTCCCGGGACTATGGCTACACCTTC. Amino acids: CASSSRDYGYTF.

This clone came up once. The V and J genes are TRBV5-1 and TRBJ1-4, with a tentative D call TRBD1 (6 bases). V lost 0 bases and J 5 bases, leaving 14 bases between the germline ends. The CDR3 length is 16 residues. From germline, CDR1 is SGHRS and CDR2 YFSETQ. The CDR3 reads CASSLAGDRPNEKLFF. The CDR3 DNA follows: TGCGCCAGCAGCTTGGCGGGCGACAGGCCAAATGAAAAACTGTTTTTT.

The count of this clone is one. The CDR3 DNA reads as TGTGCCAGCAGCTTGAGTGGTCGTGAGAGCAATCAGCCCCAGCATTTT. This encodes CASSLSGRESNQPQHF. The chain recombines TRBV7-6 with TRBJ1-5; D is undetermined. CDR1 is SGHVS, CDR2 FNYEAQ, per germline. The CDR3 totals 16 residues. With 3 bases removed from V and 1 base from J, the gap between germline ends came to 13 bases.

CDR3 residues: CASSILRGGYNEQFF. The CDR3 region has the DNA TGTGCCAGTAGTATTTTGCGGGGAGGCTACAATGAGCAGTTCTTC. The chain uses TRBV19 and TRBJ2-1; a possible D gene is TRBD2 (6 bases). This CDR3 region has 15 residues. In germline, CDR1 is LNHDA, CDR2 SQIVND (reference sequence). The V end lost 3 bases, the J end lost 3 bases, and 12 bases lay between the germline ends.

This clone was recorded only once. The genes are TRBV29-1 and TRBJ2-5, with TRBD2 matching 10 bases. CDR1 and CDR2 (germline): SQVTM, ANQGSEA. The CDR3 runs 14 residues. The junction had 9 bases not matched to a gene; V was cut back by 6 bases and J by 5 bases. The CDR3 protein is CSVRSGGAGETQYF. Here the CDR3 DNA reads TGCAGCGTAAGAAGCGGGGGGGCCGGTGAGACCCAGTACTTC.

In its sample, this clone was seen once. The chain couples TRBV28 to TRBJ2-7; tentative D call: TRBD1 (6 bases). In germline, CDR1 is MDHEN, CDR2 SYDVKM. CDR3 length equals 12 residues. The V gene lost 5 bases and the J gene lost 3 bases, with 8 bases spanning the gap. CDR3 region: CASSARGYEQYF. The DNA of the CDR3 is TGTGCCAGCAGTGCCAGGGGCTACGAGCAGTACTTC.

This chain connects TRBV11-2 to TRBJ2-2; D not certain. This CDR3 is 13 amino acids long. Deletions cut 4 bases from V and 4 bases from J, with 7 bases between. Germline CDR1 reads SGHAT; CDR2 reads FQNNGV. The CDR3 sequence is CASSSSSTGELFF. The CDR3 DNA follows: TGTGCCAGCAGCTCTAGTTCCACCGGGGAGCTGTTTTTT.

The rearrangement links TRBV7-6 to TRBJ2-2, with D perhaps TRBD2 (6 bases). This CDR3 spans 13 amino acids. With 5 bases removed from V and 6 bases from J, the gap between germline ends came to 10 bases. CDR1 is SGHVS and CDR2 is FNYEAQ in the germline V gene. The chain's CDR3 is CASSPTSPGELFF. DNA for the CDR3: TGTGCCAGCAGCCCCACTAGCCCCGGGGAGCTGTTTTTT.

This chain joins TRBV5-6 and TRBJ1-5; no definite D call. The CDR3 has 14 residues. Trimming removed 5 bases at V and 4 bases at J, with 13 bases between. Germline-derived CDR1 and CDR2 are SGHDT and YYEEEE. CDR3 sequence: CASSMGTVNQPQHF. The CDR3 coding sequence is TGTGCCAGCAGTATGGGCACAGTTAATCAGCCCCAGCATTTT.

This clone was observed once. This chain connects TRBV4-1 to TRBJ1-4; D uncertain. Trimming removed 0 bases from V and 4 bases from J, with 12 bases in between. CDR3 length equals 16 residues. CDR1 and CDR2 (germline): MGHRA, YSYEKL. CDR3 sequence reads: CASSQDLNSFNEKLFF. The DNA of the CDR3 is TGCGCCAGCAGCCAAGATCTAAATTCTTTTAATGAAAAACTGTTTTTT.

This clone showed up just a few times. CDR3 sequence: CASTSLGRNQPQHF. The CDR3 DNA reads as TGTGCCAGCACCAGCCTGGGGAGAAATCAGCCCCAGCATTTT. The V and J genes are TRBV19 and TRBJ1-5; no firm D call. V was cut by 9 bases and J by 4 bases, with 16 bases left in between. CDR1 is LNHDA, CDR2 SQIVND, per germline (reference sequence). This CDR3 spans 14 amino acids.